This paragraph reports one T cell receptor beta chain. The antigen is undetermined. This sample is drawn from a study of CXCR3-negative and CXCR3-positive naive CD8 T cells. Study as a whole: Overall TRB read output was some 140 million, and each library contained about 1.5 +/- 0.3 million reads. Points from the study as a whole: CXCR3-positive naive cells carried more hydrophobic TRB CDR3s than CXCR3-negative naive cells did.

CDR1 and CDR2 (germline): MGHRA, YSYEKL. The CDR3 is made up of 16 amino acids. The naive CD8+ gate required CD45RO-CCR7+CD27+CD95- phenotype. Via 5' RACE with UMI labels, TRB cDNA libraries were prepared. TCRdb reprocessed the 5' RACE reads and stores each CDR3 protein as one record, lacking DNA. In all, the sample yields about 98,000 distinct CDR3 sequences. The clonotype was recovered from a human donor in good health. Some clones in this sample may be carry-over from other donors' samples. Sequencing used naive CXCR3+ CD8+ T cells from blood. The subset is: CD45RO-CCR7+CD27+CD95- naive CD8+ T cells expressing CXCR3 (TNR3+). The rearrangement joins TRBV4-1 to TRBJ2-7; TCRdb picks TRBD1, but there is no DNA to check that call. This CDR3 reads CASSQDPGTPDYEQYF.